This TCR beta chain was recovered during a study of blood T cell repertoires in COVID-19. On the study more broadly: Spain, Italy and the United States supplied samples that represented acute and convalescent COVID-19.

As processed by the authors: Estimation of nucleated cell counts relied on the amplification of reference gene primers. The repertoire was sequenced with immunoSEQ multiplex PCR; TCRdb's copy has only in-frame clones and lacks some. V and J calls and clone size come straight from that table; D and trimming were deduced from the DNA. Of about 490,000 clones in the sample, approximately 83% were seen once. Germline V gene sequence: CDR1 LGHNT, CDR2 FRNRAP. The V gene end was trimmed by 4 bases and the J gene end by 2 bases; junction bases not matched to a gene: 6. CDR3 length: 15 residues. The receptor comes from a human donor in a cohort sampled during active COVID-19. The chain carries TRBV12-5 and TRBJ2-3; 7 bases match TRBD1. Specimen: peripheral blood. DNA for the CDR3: TGTGCTAGTGGTTCAGGACAGGTTGACACAGATACGCAGTATTTT. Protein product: CASGSGQVDTDTQYF.